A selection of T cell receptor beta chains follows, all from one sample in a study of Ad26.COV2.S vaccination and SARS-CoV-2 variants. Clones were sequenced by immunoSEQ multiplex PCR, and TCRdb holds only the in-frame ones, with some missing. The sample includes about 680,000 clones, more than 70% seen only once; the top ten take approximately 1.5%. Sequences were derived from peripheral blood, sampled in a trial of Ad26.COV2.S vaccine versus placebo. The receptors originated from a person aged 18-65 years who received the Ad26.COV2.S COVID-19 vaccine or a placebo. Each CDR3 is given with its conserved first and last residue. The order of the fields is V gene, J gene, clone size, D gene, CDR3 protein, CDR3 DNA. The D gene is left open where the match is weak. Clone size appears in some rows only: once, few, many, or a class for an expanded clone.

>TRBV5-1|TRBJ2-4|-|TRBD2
CASSPGFLAGGPGNIQYF
TGCGCCAGCAGCCCGGGTTTTCTAGCGGGAGGGCCCGGAAACATTCAGTACTTC
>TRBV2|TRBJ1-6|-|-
CASSDRGDYNSPLHF
TGTGCCAGCAGTGACAGGGGTGACTATAATTCACCCCTCCACTTT
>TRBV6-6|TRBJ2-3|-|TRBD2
CASREPGGDTDTQYF
TGTGCCAGCAGGGAACCGGGAGGCGACACAGATACGCAGTATTTT
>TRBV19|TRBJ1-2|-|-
CASSIGTVAYGYTF
TGTGCCAGTAGTATAGGAACCGTCGCCTATGGCTACACCTTC
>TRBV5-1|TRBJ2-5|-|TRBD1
CASSSGQSLGETQYF
TGCGCCAGCAGCTCGGGACAGTCCCTTGGGGAGACCCAGTACTTC
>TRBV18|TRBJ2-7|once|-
CASSPLRGSSYEQYF
TGTGCCAGCTCACCATTAAGGGGTAGCTCCTACGAGCAGTACTTC
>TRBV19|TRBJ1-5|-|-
CASSSRINGRQPQHF
TGTGCCAGTAGTTCCCGGATAAACGGGAGACAGCCCCAGCATTTT
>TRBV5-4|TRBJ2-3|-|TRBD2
CASSLKLAGPSTDTQYF
TGTGCCAGCAGCTTGAAACTAGCGGGTCCTAGCACAGATACGCAGTATTTT
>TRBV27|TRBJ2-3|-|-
CASTLTGLADTQYF
TGTGCCAGCACCTTAACAGGGTTGGCAGATACGCAGTATTTT
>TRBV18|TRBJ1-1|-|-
CASSPSLNTEAFF
TGTGCCAGCTCACCGTCATTGAACACTGAAGCTTTCTTT
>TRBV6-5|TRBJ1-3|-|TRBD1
CASSRQGDSGNTIYF
TGTGCCAGCAGCCGGCAGGGGGATTCTGGAAACACCATATATTTT
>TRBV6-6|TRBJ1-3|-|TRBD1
CASSSQGSGNTIYF
TGTGCCAGCAGTTCACAGGGGTCGGGAAACACCATATATTTT
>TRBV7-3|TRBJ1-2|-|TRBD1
CASSPQGGRGYTF
TGTGCCAGCAGCCCGCAGGGGGGTCGGGGCTACACCTTC
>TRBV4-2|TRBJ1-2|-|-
CASSQDRDGVLGYTF
TGTGCCAGCAGCCAAGATCGGGACGGCGTTCTGGGCTACACCTTC
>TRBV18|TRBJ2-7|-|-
CASSPPGGSEQYF
TGTGCCAGCTCACCACCGGGAGGCTCCGAGCAGTACTTC
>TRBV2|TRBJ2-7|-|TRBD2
CASSEFAGDSYEQYF
TGTGCCAGCAGTGAATTTGCGGGAGACTCTTACGAGCAGTACTTC
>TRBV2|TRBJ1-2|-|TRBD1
CASSVTGSYGYTF
TGTGCCAGCAGTGTGACAGGGAGCTATGGCTACACCTTC
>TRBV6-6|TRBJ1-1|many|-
CASSYQSTEAFF
TGTGCCAGCAGTTACCAGAGCACTGAAGCTTTCTTT
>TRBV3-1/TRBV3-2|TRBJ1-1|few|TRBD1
CASSQAQGFTEAFF
TGTGCCAGCAGCCAAGCACAGGGGTTCACTGAAGCTTTCTTT
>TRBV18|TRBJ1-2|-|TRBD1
CASSPIQGYGYTF
TGTGCCAGCTCACCGATACAGGGGTATGGCTACACCTTC
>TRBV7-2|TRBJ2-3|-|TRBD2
CASSLGLAVTDTQYF
TGTGCCAGCAGCTTGGGACTAGCGGTCACAGATACGCAGTATTTT
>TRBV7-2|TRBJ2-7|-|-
CASSSDRYEQYF
TGTGCCAGCAGTTCAGACCGCTACGAGCAGTACTTC
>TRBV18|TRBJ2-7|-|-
CASSPGPGPYEQYF
TGTGCCAGCTCACCCGGACCCGGACCCTACGAGCAGTACTTC
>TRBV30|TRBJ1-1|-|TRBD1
CAWSAGTGNTEAFF
TGTGCCTGGAGTGCCGGGACAGGGAACACTGAAGCTTTCTTT
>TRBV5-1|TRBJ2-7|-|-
CASSRGQRNYEQYF
TGCGCCAGCAGCCGGGGGCAGCGAAACTACGAGCAGTACTTC
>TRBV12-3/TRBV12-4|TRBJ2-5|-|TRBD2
CASGRGQETQYF
TGTGCCTCCGGGAGGGGGCAAGAGACCCAGTACTTC
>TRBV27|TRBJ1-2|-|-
CASSPSWSLYGYTF
TGTGCCAGCAGCCCAAGTTGGAGCCTCTATGGCTACACCTTC
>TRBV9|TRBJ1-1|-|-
CASSVVQANTEAFF
TGTGCCAGCAGCGTAGTTCAAGCGAACACTGAAGCTTTCTTT
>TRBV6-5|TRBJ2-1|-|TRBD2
CASSLTSGSLDEQFF
TGTGCCAGCAGCCTGACTAGCGGGAGTTTGGATGAGCAGTTCTTC
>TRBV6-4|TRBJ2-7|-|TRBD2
CASSPGGLGYEQYF
TGTGCCAGCAGTCCCGGGGGGTTAGGCTACGAGCAGTACTTC
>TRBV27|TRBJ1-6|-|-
CASSPGGYNSPLHF
TGTGCCAGCAGTCCTGGTGGTTATAATTCACCCCTCCACTTT
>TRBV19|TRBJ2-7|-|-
CASGRGPYEQYF
TGTGCCAGTGGGCGAGGGCCCTACGAGCAGTACTTC
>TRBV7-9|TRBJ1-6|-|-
CASSSSNSPLHF
TGTGCCAGCAGTTCAAGTAATTCACCCCTCCACTTT
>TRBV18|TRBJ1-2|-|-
CASSPDSAFGYGYTF
TGTGCCAGCTCACCAGATTCGGCTTTTGGCTATGGCTACACCTTC
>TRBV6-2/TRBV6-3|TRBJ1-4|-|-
CASSYATNEKLFF
TGTGCCAGCAGTTATGCAACTAATGAAAAACTGTTTTTT
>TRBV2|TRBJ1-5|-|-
CASSEGTVGQPQHF
TGTGCCAGCAGTGAAGGGACAGTCGGGCAGCCCCAGCATTTT
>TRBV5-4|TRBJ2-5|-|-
CASSSQTQETQYF
TGTGCCAGCAGCTCCCAGACCCAAGAGACCCAGTACTTC
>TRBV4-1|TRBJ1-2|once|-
CASSQDRRYGYTF
TGCGCCAGCAGCCAAGATCGGCGTTATGGCTACACCTTC
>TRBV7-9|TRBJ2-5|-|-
CASSLALETQYF
TGTGCCAGCAGCTTAGCTCTGGAGACCCAGTACTTC
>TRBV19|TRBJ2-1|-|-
CASSSQTSPPFF
TGTGCCAGTAGTTCCCAGACTTCGCCCCCGTTCTTC
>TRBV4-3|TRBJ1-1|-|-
CASSQEWRTVWNTEAFF
TGCGCCAGCAGCCAAGAATGGAGGACAGTGTGGAACACTGAAGCTTTCTTT
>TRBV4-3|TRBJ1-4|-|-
CASSQVKASGEKLFF
TGCGCCAGCAGCCAAGTGAAGGCGTCGGGGGAAAAACTGTTTTTT
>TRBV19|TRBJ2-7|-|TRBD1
CASSKQGALEQYF
TGTGCCAGTAGTAAACAGGGGGCACTTGAGCAGTACTTC
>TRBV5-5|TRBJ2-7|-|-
CASERGGDYEQYF
TGTGCCAGCGAGAGGGGGGGTGACTACGAGCAGTACTTC
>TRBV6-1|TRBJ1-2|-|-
CASSEDGSVKTAF
TGTGCCAGCAGTGAAGATGGAAGCGTCAAGACTGCCTTC
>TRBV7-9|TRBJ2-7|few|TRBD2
CASSFPSGGSTYEQYF
TGTGCCAGCAGCTTTCCTAGCGGGGGGTCAACCTACGAGCAGTACTTC
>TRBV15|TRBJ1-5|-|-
CATSRASGGPSNQPQHF
TGTGCCACCAGCAGAGCGTCTGGGGGGCCGAGCAATCAGCCCCAGCATTTT
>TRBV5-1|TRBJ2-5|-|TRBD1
CASSPTGQGAEETQYF
TGCGCCAGCAGCCCCACGGGACAGGGGGCCGAAGAGACCCAGTACTTC
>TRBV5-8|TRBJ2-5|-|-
CASRWGRQRETQYF
TGTGCCAGCAGATGGGGGAGACAGCGGGAGACCCAGTACTTC
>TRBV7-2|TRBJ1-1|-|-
CASSLVGATFEAFF
TGTGCCAGCAGCTTAGTCGGCGCGACCTTTGAAGCTTTCTTT
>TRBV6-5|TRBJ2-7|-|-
CASKLGGAQYF
TGTGCCAGCAAACTCGGAGGTGCGCAGTACTTC
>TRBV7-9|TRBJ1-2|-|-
CASSLRQIRGYTF
TGTGCCAGCAGCCTCAGACAGATCAGGGGCTACACCTTC
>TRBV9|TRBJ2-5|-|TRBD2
CASSPSSGRQETQYF
TGTGCCAGCAGCCCCTCTAGCGGAAGACAAGAGACCCAGTACTTC
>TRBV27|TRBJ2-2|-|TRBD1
CASASDRELNTGELFF
TGTGCCAGCGCCTCGGACAGGGAGCTTAACACCGGGGAGCTGTTTTTT
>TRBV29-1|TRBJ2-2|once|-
CSCEGSSSNTGELFF
TGCAGCTGCGAAGGGTCCAGCTCGAACACCGGGGAGCTGTTTTTT
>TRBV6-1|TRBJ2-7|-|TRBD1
CASSEPGTDPYEQYF
TGTGCCAGCAGTGAACCCGGGACAGATCCCTACGAGCAGTACTTC